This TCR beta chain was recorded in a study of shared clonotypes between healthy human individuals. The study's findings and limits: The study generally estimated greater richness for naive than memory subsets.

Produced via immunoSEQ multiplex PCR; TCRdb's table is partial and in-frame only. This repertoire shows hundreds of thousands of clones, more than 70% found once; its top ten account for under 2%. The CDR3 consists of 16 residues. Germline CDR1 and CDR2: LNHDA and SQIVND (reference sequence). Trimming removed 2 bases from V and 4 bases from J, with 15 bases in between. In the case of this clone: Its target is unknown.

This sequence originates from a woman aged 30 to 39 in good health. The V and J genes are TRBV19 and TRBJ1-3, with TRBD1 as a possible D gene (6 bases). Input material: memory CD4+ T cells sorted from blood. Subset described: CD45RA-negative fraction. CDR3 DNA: TGTGCCAGTAGTATACTTCTGACAGGTCGGGGAAACACCATATATTTT. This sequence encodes CASSILLTGRGNTIYF.